This T cell receptor beta chain originates from a study of cytomegalovirus exposure and HLA in healthy donors. Study-level findings and limits: An ancestry cluster, one associated with Asian ancestry, reportedly showed fewer N-insertions than the approximately 670-donor mean in a later analysis.

J gave up 8 bases and V 4 bases, and 8 bases lay outside the gene matches. The length of the CDR3 is 15 residues. Germline V gene data show CDR1 as SNHLY and CDR2 as FYNNEI. A remark on this clone: Its matching antigen is unknown.

PCR was performed using 60 Vbeta and 13 Jbeta primers. Some clones are missing from TCRdb's copy, which holds only in-frame ones; the method was immunoSEQ multiplex PCR. The sample lists about 180,000 clones, 70% to 80% seen once, with over 1.1% in the top ten. The TCR comes from a young man in good health and CMV-seronegative. This sequence joins TRBV2 and TRBJ1-4, with 9 bases identical to TRBD1. The sequenced sample was PBMCs. The CDR3 sequence is CASSVGQGRLEKLFF. The CDR3 nucleotides read TGTGCCAGCAGTGTGGGACAGGGTCGGTTGGAAAAACTGTTTTTT.